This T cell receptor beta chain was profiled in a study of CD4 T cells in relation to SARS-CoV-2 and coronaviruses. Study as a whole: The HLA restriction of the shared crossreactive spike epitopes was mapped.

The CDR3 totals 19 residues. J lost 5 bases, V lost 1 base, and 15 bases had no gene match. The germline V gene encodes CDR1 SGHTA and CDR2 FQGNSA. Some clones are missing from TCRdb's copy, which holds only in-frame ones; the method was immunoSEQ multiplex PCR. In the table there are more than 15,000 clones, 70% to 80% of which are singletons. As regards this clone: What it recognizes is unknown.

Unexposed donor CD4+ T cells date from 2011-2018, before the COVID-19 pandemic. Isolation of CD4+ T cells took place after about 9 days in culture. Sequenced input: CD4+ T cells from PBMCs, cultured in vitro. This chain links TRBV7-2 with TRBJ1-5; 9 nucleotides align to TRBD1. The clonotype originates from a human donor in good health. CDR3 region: CASSLVWGQGVPGDQPQHF. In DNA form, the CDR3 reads TGTGCCAGCAGCTTAGTTTGGGGACAGGGAGTTCCAGGGGATCAGCCCCAGCATTTT.